These 13 T cell receptor beta chains originate from one sample sequenced in a study of T cells after yellow fever vaccination. TCRdb reanalysed the 5' RACE reads using MiXCR and keeps one entry per CDR3 protein. The data show about 210,000 distinct CDR3 sequences, with approximately 6.3% seen just once and roughly 1% held by the top ten. Sequences were derived from CD4+ T cells sorted from PBMCs, sampled on the day of the yellow fever booster vaccination. All receptors come from a man younger than 40 who received the YFV17D yellow fever vaccine.

There are a few counts of this clonotype. The chain is built from TRBV10-1 and TRBJ2-2, with D possibly TRBD1 on 5 matching bases. Trimming removed 8 bases at V and 3 bases at J, with 16 bases between. Germline-derived CDR1 and CDR2 are WNHNN and SYGVQD (reference sequence). This CDR3 region has 15 residues. In DNA form, the CDR3 reads TGCGCCAGCTCAAGGGGCGATACATACACCGGGGAGCTGTTTTTT. Its protein product is CASSRGDTYTGELFF.

At least ten counts were recorded for this clonotype. This rearrangement joins TRBV3-1 to TRBJ2-5; D could derive from TRBD1 or TRBD2 (6 bases each). Germline V gene lookup returns CDR1 LGHDT and CDR2 YNNKEL (reference sequence). The CDR3 is made up of 16 amino acids. V lost 5 bases to trimming and J lost 4 bases, with 20 bases between them. The CDR3 reads CASSERAGQRGETQYF. In nucleotides, the CDR3 is TGTGCCAGCAGCGAGCGGGCAGGACAGCGAGGAGAGACCCAGTACTTC.

The chain uses TRBV20-1 and TRBJ2-3; possibly TRBD1 or TRBD2 for D (5 bases each). Germline values: CDR1 DFQATT, CDR2 SNEGSKA (reference sequence). The CDR3 totals 13 residues. The V gene lost 5 bases and the J gene lost 2 bases, with 11 bases spanning the gap. The CDR3 DNA follows: TGCAGTGCTCCCCCCGGGACCACAGATACGCAGTATTTT. This translates into CSAPPGTTDTQYF.

Only a few counts were recorded for this clonotype. The chain couples TRBV28 to TRBJ2-7; D may be TRBD1 or TRBD2 (5 bases each). Germline CDR1 is MDHEN and CDR2 is SYDVKM. This CDR3 has 13 amino acids. V was trimmed by 7 bases and J by 6 bases, leaving 16 bases between them. CDR3 sequence reads: CASNPGSGLEQYF. As DNA, the CDR3 is TGTGCCAGCAACCCGGGGTCAGGGCTCGAGCAGTACTTC.

This clonotype was seen ten or more times. This chain uses TRBV6-1 with TRBJ2-4, with 9 bases matching TRBD1. Germline assignment: CDR1 MNHNS and CDR2 SASEGT. The CDR3 covers 17 residues. Trimming cost V 6 bases and J 1 base; bases outside gene matches: 10. CDR3 bases: TGTGCCAGCAGCCCATTTGACAGGGGGTTTGCCAAAAACATTCAGTACTTC. It is translated as CASSPFDRGFAKNIQYF.

This clonotype was counted only a few times. The chain combines TRBV4-2 with TRBJ2-7; D remains ambiguous. The CDR3 spans 14 residues. Germline CDR1 LGHNA, CDR2 YNFKEQ. Trimming removed 0 bases at V and 4 bases at J, with 10 bases between. The CDR3 protein is CASSQDPGSYEQYF. The CDR3 coding sequence is TGTGCCAGCAGCCAAGATCCCGGGTCGTACGAGCAGTACTTC.

CDR3 sequence: CASSLALGTTDTQYF. CDR3 DNA sequence: TGTGCCAGCAGCTTAGCGCTGGGCACCACAGATACGCAGTATTTT. The rearrangement links TRBV7-8 to TRBJ2-3; D not resolved. The CDR3 is 15 amino acids. Trimming removed 0 bases at V and 2 bases at J, with 9 bases between. The germline CDR1 and CDR2 sequences are SGHVS and FQNEAQ. The whole variable domain, remainder taken from reference TRBV7-8 and TRBJ2-3, is GAGVSQSPRYKVAKRGQDVALRCDPISGHVSLFWYQQALGQGPEFLTYFQNEAQLDKSGLPSDRFFAERPEGSVSTLKIQRTQQEDSAVYLCASSLALGTTDTQYFGPGTRLTVL.

This chain joins TRBV5-4 and TRBJ2-3; tentatively, D is TRBD1 (7 bases). Germline-derived CDR1 and CDR2 are SGHNT and YYREEE (reference sequence). Trimming took 10 bases from V and 5 from J, leaving 20 bases between them. The CDR3 is 14 amino acids. The CDR3 loop reads CAFEGAGSIDTQYF. Written as DNA, the CDR3 is TGTGCCTTCGAGGGGGCGGGATCGATAGATACGCAGTATTTT.

This clonotype was counted many times. The CDR3: CSARVGTSGSYEQFF. DNA of the CDR3: TGCAGTGCTAGAGTTGGGACTAGCGGAAGTTATGAGCAGTTCTTC. This chain links TRBV20-1 with TRBJ2-1; 11 bases are shared with TRBD2. The CDR3 covers 15 residues. J lost 8 bases, V lost 1 base, and 7 bases had no gene match. The V gene's germline CDR1 is DFQATT and CDR2 SNEGSKA (reference sequence).

The J gene is TRBJ1-5, the V gene TRBV12-3 or TRBV12-4; no clear D gene. The CDR3 is 14 residues long. Between the trimmed V and J ends, which lost 7 bases and 1 base, there was a span of 11 bases. The CDR3: CASKRGGSNQPQHF. The CDR3 bases are TGTGCCAGCAAACGGGGAGGAAGCAATCAGCCCCAGCATTTT.

This clonotype has ten or more counts. This chain links TRBV5-1 with TRBJ2-5, with TRBD2 matching 7 bases. The V gene's germline CDR1 is SGHRS and CDR2 YFSETQ. The CDR3 contains 16 residues. Trimming took 0 bases from V and 1 from J; bases not matched to a gene: 6. CDR3 in amino acids: CASSLALAVSQETQYF. DNA of the CDR3: TGCGCCAGCAGCTTGGCCCTAGCGGTCTCCCAAGAGACCCAGTACTTC.

The chain joins TRBV20-1 to TRBJ2-4; a weak D match, TRBD2 (6 bases). The V gene's germline CDR1 is DFQATT and CDR2 SNEGSKA (reference sequence). With 6 bases removed from V and 1 base from J, the gap between germline ends came to 16 bases. The CDR3 covers 15 residues. The CDR3 sequence is CSARDPRGAKNIQYF. The CDR3 nucleotides read TGCAGTGCGCGGGATCCTCGGGGGGCCAAAAACATTCAGTACTTC.

This clonotype showed up many times. The CDR3: CASSLSDSSYEQYF. The DNA for the CDR3 is TGTGCCAGCAGTTTATCAGACAGCTCCTACGAGCAGTACTTC. This chain connects TRBV28 to TRBJ2-7, with D tentatively TRBD1 (5 bases). This CDR3 has 14 amino acids. V was shortened by 1 base and J by 0 bases, with 7 bases between the two germline ends. Germline V gene lookup returns CDR1 MDHEN and CDR2 SYDVKM.